This T cell receptor (beta chain) was captured by sequencing in a study of blood T cells in healthy people across ages. It was with a sample-barcoded 5' primer and a J-beta primer mix that a second PCR of roughly 7 to 11 cycles was run. A single record per CDR3 protein comes from TCRdb applying MiXCR to the 5' RACE reads. The sample lists about 1,800,000 distinct CDR3 sequences; roughly 30% were seen once. The germline V and J ends were trimmed by 3 bases and 1 base, with 15 bases remaining between them. Germline CDR1 MDHEN, CDR2 SYDVKM. This CDR3 comprises 16 residues. Turning to this clonotype: The antigen remains unidentified.

Findings and limits, study-wide: Long-lived donors exceeded aged donors in naive CD4+ cells and diversity. Expanded clonotype shifts may have been confounded, as the donors had an unknown CMV status.

Sequences were obtained from blood. This rearrangement joins TRBV28 to TRBJ1-1; D possibly corresponds to TRBD1 (6 bases). This sequence originates from a woman in her twenties or thirties in good health. As DNA, the CDR3 is TGTGCCAGCAGTTTTCTCGCAGGGGCTGGGAACACTGAAGCTTTCTTT. Protein sequence: CASSFLAGAGNTEAFF.